This TCR beta chain originates from a study of identical twins. About this clonotype itself: No antigen is known for it.

Among all donors, each was a healthy Caucasian. Study conclusions and caveats: Excess sharing by twins proved weaker in beta out-of-frame sequences. There is a chance that invariant MAIT and iNKT cells partially muddied zero-insertion analyses.

From germline, CDR1 is SGDLS and CDR2 YYNGEE. CDR3 length equals 17 residues. The ends were cut back, 0 bases at V and 7 bases at J, with 23 bases in the middle. Carrying unique molecular identifiers, the cDNA also gained a universal primer site through template switching. TCRdb ran MiXCR on the 5' RACE reads and lists one entry per CDR3 protein. Counted here are about 240,000 distinct CDR3 sequences, roughly a tenth occurring once; the ten biggest clones make up 9% to 10%. This chain joins TRBV9 and TRBJ2-7; TRBD1 might be the D (5 bases). The sample was memory T cells sorted from blood. The sequence came from a man aged 45-65 years in good health. This chain's CDR3 is CASSVEVTASSLGEQYF. The CDR3 DNA is TGTGCCAGCAGCGTAGAGGTGACAGCTTCCTCCCTGGGGGAGCAGTACTTC.